These T cell receptor beta chains were read from a single sample in a study of neurological immune-mediated disorders. TCRdb re-analysed the 5' RACE reads in MiXCR, keeping a single row per CDR3 protein. Of 20,000 to 30,000 distinct CDR3 sequences listed, more than 2% were seen once; the top ten hold about 2.3%. Material: PBMCs. These receptor sequences come from a woman aged 45-65 years with multiple sclerosis. The CDR3 runs from the conserved cysteine through the conserved F or W. A D gene is named only where the DNA matches it firmly. Size is stated for part of the rows, as once, few or many counts, or as a class when the clone is expanded.

J,D,size,V,CDR3,DNA
TRBJ2-1,TRBD2,many,TRBV5-1,CASSAGLAGVEQFF,TGCGCCAGCAGCGCTGGACTAGCGGGGGTGGAGCAGTTCTTC
TRBJ2-7,TRBD2,many,TRBV20-1,CSARGTSGHSYEQYF,TGCAGTGCTAGAGGGACTAGCGGGCACTCCTACGAGCAGTACTTC
TRBJ1-1,NA,many,TRBV7-9,CASSSPRRDTQQNTEAFF,TGTGCCAGCAGCTCCCCCCGCCGGGACACCCAACAGAACACTGAAGCTTTCTTT
TRBJ2-2,NA,many,TRBV27,CASSLGPGLWLFF,TGTGCCAGCAGTTTAGGGCCGGGATTATGGCTGTTTTTT
TRBJ1-4,NA,many,TRBV20-1,CSARDDWRAGATNEKLFF,TGCAGTGCTAGAGATGACTGGCGGGCAGGAGCAACTAATGAAAAACTGTTTTTT
TRBJ2-3,TRBD2,many,TRBV20-1,CSASYSSGRTDTQYF,TGCAGTGCTAGTTATTCTAGCGGGAGGACAGATACGCAGTATTTT
TRBJ2-3,NA,NA,TRBV9,CASSVGGASEIWPRDTQYF,TGTGCCAGCAGCGTAGGAGGGGCTAGCGAGATTTGGCCGCGGGATACGCAGTATTTT
TRBJ2-6,NA,NA,TRBV18,CASSLDAGANVLTF,TGTGCCAGCTCACTGGACGCTGGGGCCAACGTCCTGACTTTC
TRBJ2-7,TRBD2,many,TRBV7-6,CASSLGGTSGYEQYF,TGTGCCAGCAGCTTAGGAGGGACTAGCGGTTACGAGCAGTACTTC
TRBJ1-1,NA,many,TRBV7-9,CASDPRTNTEAFF,TGTGCCAGCGACCCCAGGACGAACACTGAAGCTTTCTTT
TRBJ2-2,NA,many,TRBV5-1,CASSASGSGELFF,TGCGCCAGCAGCGCTTCAGGGTCTGGGGAGCTGTTTTTT
TRBJ2-7,TRBD1,NA,TRBV18,CASSPLGTGVYEQYF,TGTGCCAGCTCACCACTCGGGACAGGGGTCTATGAGCAGTACTTC
TRBJ2-4,NA,many,TRBV7-2,CASSLNSKNIQYF,TGTGCCAGCAGCTTGAATTCCAAAAACATTCAGTACTTC
TRBJ2-3,NA,many,TRBV20-1,CSAPGGFTDTQYF,TGCAGTGCTCCCGGGGGATTCACAGATACGCAGTATTTT
TRBJ2-1,TRBD2,many,TRBV6-5,CASSYSGLASYNEQFF,TGTGCCAGCAGTTACTCAGGACTAGCCTCGTACAATGAGCAGTTCTTC
TRBJ2-7,TRBD2,many,TRBV12-3/TRBV12-4,CASSLARGGAEQYF,TGTGCCAGCAGTTTAGCGCGCGGGGGGGCCGAGCAGTACTTC
TRBJ2-6,NA,many,TRBV4-1,CASSHSRGPSGANVLTF,TGCGCCAGCAGCCATTCCAGGGGACCGTCTGGGGCCAACGTCCTGACTTTC
TRBJ2-7,TRBD1,many,TRBV29-1,CSVGGRDREADEQYF,TGCAGCGTAGGGGGACGGGACAGGGAAGCTGACGAGCAGTACTTC
TRBJ2-3,NA,many,TRBV15,CATSRGGADTQYF,TGTGCCACCAGCAGAGGGGGAGCAGATACGCAGTATTTT
TRBJ1-3,NA,many,TRBV7-9,CASSLGGGNTIYF,TGTGCCAGCAGCTTAGGGGGTGGAAACACCATATATTTT
TRBJ1-2,TRBD1,many,TRBV28,CASSLGTGDGYTF,TGTGCCAGCAGTCTCGGGACAGGCGATGGCTACACCTTC
TRBJ1-1,TRBD1,NA,TRBV10-3,CAISPVGTAWEAFF,TGTGCCATCAGCCCTGTAGGGACAGCTTGGGAAGCTTTCTTT
TRBJ2-2,NA,many,TRBV10-2,CASMPDVYRELFF,TGCGCCAGCATGCCCGACGTATACCGGGAGCTGTTTTTT
TRBJ2-1,TRBD2,many,TRBV20-1,CSARDRSGFVEQFF,TGCAGTGCTAGAGATCGTAGCGGGTTTGTTGAGCAGTTCTTC
TRBJ1-1,TRBD1,many,TRBV11-2,CASSSGTGQTEAFF,TGTGCCAGCAGCTCCGGGACAGGGCAAACTGAAGCTTTCTTT
TRBJ1-1,NA,many,TRBV5-1,CASSQHTGTTEAFF,TGCGCCAGCAGCCAGCACACAGGGACCACTGAAGCTTTCTTT
TRBJ2-5,NA,many,TRBV20-1,CSASEQGETQYF,TGCAGTGCTAGTGAGCAGGGTGAGACCCAGTACTTC
TRBJ1-6,NA,NA,TRBV11-3,CASSFGPIRGSPLHF,TGTGCCAGCAGCTTCGGACCGATCCGAGGCTCACCCCTCCACTTT
TRBJ2-1,TRBD2,medium-sized,TRBV20-1,CSARDPTGLAGERNEQFF,TGCAGTGCTAGAGACCCTACAGGACTAGCGGGAGAACGGAATGAGCAGTTCTTC
TRBJ2-7,TRBD2,many,TRBV6-6,CASSYSRGGGEQYF,TGTGCCAGCAGTTACTCGCGTGGGGGGGGCGAGCAGTACTTC
TRBJ2-7,TRBD2,many,TRBV20-1,CSARTRAPGRDPYEQYF,TGCAGTGCTAGAACCCGGGCCCCGGGGAGGGACCCATACGAGCAGTACTTC
TRBJ2-2,NA,many,TRBV12-3/TRBV12-4,CASSLRFGNTGELFF,TGTGCCAGCAGTTTGCGGTTCGGGAACACCGGGGAGCTGTTTTTT
TRBJ1-4,NA,many,TRBV2,CASSDLANTSEKLFF,TGTGCCAGCAGTGATCTCGCCAACACCTCAGAAAAACTGTTTTTT
TRBJ1-2,TRBD1,many,TRBV12-3/TRBV12-4,CASGGTGGYGYTF,TGTGCCAGCGGAGGGACAGGGGGCTATGGCTACACCTTC
TRBJ1-2,NA,many,TRBV6-5,CASSLDRNYGYTF,TGTGCCAGCAGCCTCGACCGTAACTATGGCTACACCTTC
TRBJ1-6,NA,many,TRBV10-3,CAISESETGTNSPLNF,TGTGCCATCAGTGAGTCGGAAACAGGCACTAATTCACCCCTCAACTTT
TRBJ2-1,NA,medium-sized,TRBV9,CASSVGLDSYNEQFF,TGTGCCAGCAGCGTAGGACTTGACTCCTACAATGAGCAGTTCTTC
TRBJ1-5,NA,many,TRBV4-1,CASSQEGVQPQHF,TGCGCCAGCAGCCAAGAGGGAGTTCAGCCCCAGCATTTT
TRBJ2-7,TRBD1,many,TRBV5-1,CASSLRMGQDYEQYF,TGCGCCAGCAGCTTAAGAATGGGACAGGACTACGAGCAGTACTTC
TRBJ2-3,NA,many,TRBV10-3,CAISDGPPDTQYF,TGTGCCATCAGTGACGGACCGCCAGATACGCAGTATTTT
TRBJ2-5,TRBD2,many,TRBV20-1,CSVSRLAEETQYF,TGCAGTGTGTCGCGACTAGCGGAAGAGACCCAGTACTTC
TRBJ2-7,NA,many,TRBV19,CASSRVVAHEQYF,TGTGCCAGTAGTAGGGTAGTAGCACACGAGCAGTACTTC
TRBJ1-1,TRBD1,many,TRBV12-3/TRBV12-4,CASNTPGRGLVNTEAFF,TGTGCCAGCAATACCCCGGGCAGGGGGCTGGTGAACACTGAAGCTTTCTTT
TRBJ1-1,NA,many,TRBV2,CASSEGTLNTEAFF,TGTGCCAGCAGTGAAGGCACACTGAACACTGAAGCTTTCTTT
TRBJ2-2,TRBD1,many,TRBV29-1,CSVAGTVAGELFF,TGCAGCGTTGCAGGGACAGTCGCCGGGGAGCTGTTTTTT
TRBJ2-5,NA,many,TRBV3-1,CASSLGLLQETQYF,TGTGCCAGCAGCCTCGGACTGCTACAAGAGACCCAGTACTTC
TRBJ1-1,TRBD1,many,TRBV12-3/TRBV12-4,CASSIRGQGNTEAFF,TGTGCCAGCAGTATAAGAGGACAGGGGAACACTGAAGCTTTCTTT
TRBJ1-5,TRBD1,many,TRBV3-1,CASSGTGGGQPQHF,TGTGCCAGCAGCGGGACAGGGGGCGGGCAGCCCCAGCATTTT
TRBJ2-2,NA,many,TRBV9,CASSVGVGTGELFF,TGTGCCAGCAGCGTAGGCGTGGGAACCGGGGAGCTGTTTTTT
TRBJ2-3,TRBD2,many,TRBV20-1,CSANPLGLAGRDTQYF,TGCAGTGCTAACCCACTCGGACTAGCGGGGCGAGATACGCAGTATTTT
TRBJ1-6,NA,NA,TRBV12-3/TRBV12-4,CASRRSGGNSPLNF,TGTGCCAGCAGGAGAAGCGGAGGGAATTCACCCCTCAACTTT